The 22 T cell receptor beta chains presented below share a single source sample, sequenced in a study of blood T cells in healthy people across ages. Primed by a sample-barcoded 5' primer and a J-beta primer mix, a second PCR proceeded for about 7 to 11 cycles. TCRdb itself ran the 5' RACE reads through MiXCR, one entry per CDR3 protein. This table holds some 850,000 distinct CDR3 sequences, roughly 26% found once. These data are also associated with another study on T cells of mothers and their children.

Sequences were obtained from blood. The receptors come from a boy between 5 and 17 years old in good health.

This sequence joins TRBV11-2 and TRBJ2-1; 7 bases align to TRBD1. The tail of the sequence fits TRBJ2-7 better, so the J call may be wrong. The V gene's germline CDR1 is SGHAT and CDR2 FQNNGV. The CDR3 consists of 15 residues. CDR3 loop: CASSLGWDSSYEQYF. The CDR3 DNA reads TGTGCCAGCAGCTTAGGGTGGGACAGCTCCTACGAGCAGTACTTC.

The V call is TRBV20-1, the J call TRBJ2-3; 9 nucleotides align to TRBD2. Per germline, CDR1 DFQATT and CDR2 SNEGSKA (reference sequence). The length of the CDR3 is 15 residues. Trimming took 5 bases from V and 4 from J; bases not matched to a gene: 10. This chain's CDR3 is CSAPPWRGGADTQYF. In nucleotides, the CDR3 is TGCAGTGCTCCTCCTTGGCGGGGGGGCGCAGATACGCAGTATTTT.

The V call is TRBV11-3, the J call TRBJ2-4, with a possible D match to TRBD1 (5 bases). The CDR3 has 13 amino acids. Germline V CDR1 and CDR2: SGHNT, YENEEA. The germline V and J ends were trimmed by 2 bases and 8 bases, with 10 bases remaining between them. The CDR3 sequence: CASSLKGADIQYF. The CDR3 bases are TGTGCCAGCAGCTTAAAAGGGGCGGACATTCAGTACTTC. Using reference TRBV11-3 and TRBJ2-4 for the parts outside the CDR3, the full variable domain is EAGVVQSPRYKIIEKKQPVAFWCNPISGHNTLYWYLQNLGQGPELLIRYENEEAVDDSQLPKDRFSAERLKGVDSTLKIQPAELGDSAVYLCASSLKGADIQYFGAGTRLSVL.

This clonotype was observed a handful of times. V is TRBV29-1 and J is TRBJ1-1; D perhaps matches TRBD1 (6 bases). Trimming shortened V by 4 bases and J by 3 bases, and 18 bases separated the two germline ends. In germline, CDR1 is SQVTM, CDR2 ANQGSEA. The CDR3 is 15 amino acids. DNA of the CDR3: TGCAGCGTTGTGGGAGGGGGGCCGGTTGACACTGAAGCTTTCTTT. Amino acid sequence: CSVVGGGPVDTEAFF.

This clonotype has just a few counts. CDR3 protein: CASSYGTGVSLSHTDTQYF. The CDR3, as DNA: TGTGCCAGCAGTTACGGGACAGGGGTGTCCCTCTCGCACACAGATACGCAGTATTTT. The chain carries TRBV6-5 and TRBJ2-3, with TRBD1 matching 10 bases. Germline CDR1 and CDR2: MNHEY and SVGAGI. The CDR3 has 19 residues. V was clipped by 2 bases and J by 2 bases; unmatched bases: 13.

The chain couples TRBV12-3 or TRBV12-4 to TRBJ1-4, with D uncertain. CDR3 length: 14 residues. The V gene lost 2 bases and the J gene lost 7 bases, with 11 bases spanning the gap. The CDR3 is CASSLLSEPEKLFF. CDR3 coding DNA: TGTGCCAGCAGTTTATTGTCGGAACCTGAAAAACTGTTTTTT.

This chain uses TRBV7-2 with TRBJ2-4; 10 bases agree with TRBD1. CDR1 is SGHTA and CDR2 is FQGNSA in the germline V gene. The CDR3 runs 13 residues. J was trimmed by 6 bases and V by 6 bases; bases with no gene match: 2. The CDR3 DNA reads TGTGCCAGCAGGACAGGGGGCGCAAACATTCAGTACTTC. Translating it yields CASRTGGANIQYF.

This clonotype was picked up a small number of times. This chain joins TRBV30 and TRBJ2-5; tentatively, D is TRBD2 (6 bases). CDR1 is GTSNPN, CDR2 SVGIG, per germline (reference sequence). The CDR3 runs 12 residues. V lost 0 bases, J lost 4 bases, and 6 bases lay in between. The CDR3 is CAWSVGGETQYF. CDR3 DNA sequence: TGTGCCTGGAGTGTCGGGGGAGAGACCCAGTACTTC. Full variable domain (rest looked up from reference TRBV30 and TRBJ2-5): SQTIHQWPATLVQPVGSPLSLECTVEGTSNPNLYWYRQAAGRGLQLLFYSVGIGQISSEVPQNLSASRPQDRQFILSSKKLLLSDSGFYLCAWSVGGETQYFGPGTRLLVL.

Only a few counts were recorded for this clonotype. This chain uses TRBV4-2 with TRBJ1-1, with D possibly TRBD1 on 6 matching bases. Germline V gives CDR1 LGHNA, CDR2 YNFKEQ. The CDR3 length is 15 residues. Trimming took 6 bases from V and 1 from J, leaving 15 bases between them. In nucleotides, the CDR3 is TGTGCCAGCAGGGTCGCCGGGACACAGAACACTGAAGCTTTCTTT. It is translated as CASRVAGTQNTEAFF.

This chain connects TRBV4-2 to TRBJ2-1; D gene uncertain. The CDR3 has 13 amino acids. Trimming left V 0 bases short and J 8 bases short, with 8 bases between. The germline V gene encodes CDR1 LGHNA and CDR2 YNFKEQ. In DNA, the CDR3 is TGTGCCAGCAGCCAAGATAAAGGCCATGAGCAGTTCTTC. This codes for CASSQDKGHEQFF.

The V gene is TRBV3-1, the J gene TRBJ2-1; 8 nucleotides agree with TRBD1. The CDR3 loop spans 16 amino acids. V was pared by 4 bases and J by 9 bases, with 14 bases of the junction left unmatched. Germline CDR1 LGHDT, CDR2 YNNKEL (reference sequence). The CDR3 protein is CASSPQIDRGLVEQFF. DNA for the CDR3: TGTGCCAGCAGCCCTCAAATCGACAGGGGCTTAGTTGAGCAGTTCTTC.

The table lists this clonotype with a count of one. CDR3 region: CASRTTQGSYNEQFF. In nucleotides, the CDR3 is TGTGCCAGCAGAACCACCCAAGGCTCCTACAATGAGCAGTTCTTC. The chain recombines TRBV11-2 with TRBJ2-1, with no clear D. Germline CDR1 and CDR2: SGHAT and FQNNGV. V was trimmed by 6 bases and J by 0 bases, leaving 12 bases between them. The CDR3 has 15 amino acids.

The chain couples TRBV20-1 to TRBJ1-5; D may be TRBD1 (5 bases). The CDR3 length is 14 residues. V dropped 6 bases and J dropped 3 bases, with 15 bases sitting between them. From germline, CDR1 is DFQATT and CDR2 SNEGSKA (reference sequence). CDR3 nucleotides: TGCAGTGCCCAGACGGGGGGACCCAATCAGCCCCAGCATTTT. The encoded protein is CSAQTGGPNQPQHF.

This chain connects TRBV29-1 to TRBJ2-3; D may be TRBD1 (6 bases). Germline V gene sequence: CDR1 SQVTM, CDR2 ANQGSEA. The CDR3 loop spans 13 amino acids. The V gene lost 7 bases and the J gene lost 4 bases, with 15 bases spanning the gap. The CDR3 region is CSAREQGPDTQYF. In DNA form, the CDR3 reads TGCAGCGCCCGGGAACAGGGCCCAGATACGCAGTATTTT.

The chain combines TRBV2 with TRBJ2-3; D remains ambiguous. CDR3 length: 12 residues. The germline V gene has CDR1 SNHLY and CDR2 FYNNEI. The V end was cut by 8 bases, the J end by 3 bases, with 9 bases between. CDR3 DNA sequence: TGTGCCAGCGTCTATTTTACAGATACGCAGTATTTT. Amino acid sequence: CASVYFTDTQYF.

The chain is built from TRBV5-5 and TRBJ2-5; TRBD2 aligns across 13 bases. With V trimmed by 5 bases and J by 2 bases, 18 bases remained unmatched. Germline lookup yields CDR1 SGHKS and CDR2 YYEKEE (reference sequence). The CDR3 is 20 amino acids. CDR3 DNA sequence: TGTGCCAGCAGGAATGTGGTGGGGACTAGCGGGGAGAGCGGACAAGAGACCCAGTACTTC. This codes for CASRNVVGTSGESGQETQYF. Drawing the rest from reference TRBV5-5 and TRBJ2-5, the complete variable domain is DAGVTQSPTHLIKTRGQQVTLRCSPISGHKSVSWYQQVLGQGPQFIFQYYEKEERGRGNFPDRFSARQFPNYSSELNVNALLLGDSALYLCASRNVVGTSGESGQETQYFGPGTRLLVL.

J is TRBJ1-1 and V is TRBV5-5; D gene unclear. CDR3 length: 14 amino acids. The V and J ends lost 4 bases and 3 bases respectively, with 13 bases between them. Germline CDR1 and CDR2: SGHKS and YYEKEE (reference sequence). The CDR3 DNA sequence: TGTGCCAGCAGCGCCAGGAACATGGACACTGAAGCTTTCTTT. Amino acids: CASSARNMDTEAFF.

This clonotype was counted a few times. One junction end disagrees with the germline gene, perhaps due to a read error. The chain recombines TRBV6-6 with TRBJ2-6; either TRBD1 or TRBD2 may fit D (6 bases each). The CDR3 runs to 14 residues. The germline CDR1 and CDR2 sequences are MNHNY and SVGAGI (reference sequence). The CDR3 sequence: CASSRGLGANVPTF. CDR3 nucleotide sequence: TGTGCCAGCAGTCGGGGGCTTGGGGCCAACGTCCCGACTTTC.

About this clonotype: At one boundary the junction diverges from the germline segment, which might be a read error. The chain has TRBV13 and TRBJ2-5, with TRBD1 matching 8 bases. The CDR3 totals 16 residues. CDR1 is PRHDT and CDR2 is FYEKMQ in the germline V gene (reference sequence). The CDR3 sequence: CASSLPGQEDQEAQYF. The CDR3 DNA sequence: TGTGCCAGCAGCTTACCGGGACAGGAGGATCAAGAGGCCCAGTACTTC.

J is TRBJ2-7 and V is TRBV28; 8 bases line up with TRBD2. Germline CDR1 reads MDHEN; CDR2 reads SYDVKM. The CDR3 consists of 15 residues. Unmatched junction bases numbered 11, after V lost 4 bases and J lost 6 bases. In DNA form, the CDR3 reads TGTGCCAGCAGTTCGCCGGGACTAGGATCGTCCGAGCAGTACTTC. As protein: CASSSPGLGSSEQYF.

V gene TRBV10-3 combines with J gene TRBJ2-2; D unresolved. Germline V gene lookup returns CDR1 ENHRY and CDR2 SYGVKD. The CDR3 has 11 residues. V lost 6 bases and J lost 3, with 2 bases in between. CDR3 loop: CAIRYTGELFF. DNA of the CDR3: TGTGCCATCAGGTACACCGGGGAGCTGTTTTTT.

This clonotype was detected many times. The rearrangement links TRBV28 to TRBJ2-2, with D perhaps matching TRBD1 or TRBD2 (5 bases each). Trimming stripped 3 bases from V and 0 bases from J, with 17 bases between. The CDR3 consists of 18 residues. CDR1 is MDHEN, CDR2 SYDVKM, per germline. CDR3 DNA sequence: TGTGCCAGCAGTTTCCCCTCACCGGGACGGACGAACACCGGGGAGCTGTTTTTT. It translates to CASSFPSPGRTNTGELFF.